The source of this T cell receptor (beta chain) is a study of cytomegalovirus exposure and HLA in healthy donors. V was clipped by 6 bases and J by 7 bases, with 13 bases between them. Germline lookup yields CDR1 MNHNY and CDR2 SVGAGI (reference sequence). There are 13 residues in the CDR3. Vbeta (60) and Jbeta (13) primers were used in the PCR. Produced via immunoSEQ multiplex PCR; TCRdb's table is partial and in-frame only. Of about 210,000 clones in the sample, under 85% were seen once. The sequenced sample consisted of PBMCs. The chain has TRBV6-6 and TRBJ2-1; D is unclear. The receptor was isolated from a woman in her forties or fifties in good health and CMV-seropositive. The CDR3 loop reads CASSVGAENEQFF. The CDR3 nucleotides read TGTGCCAGCAGCGTCGGAGCAGAAAATGAGCAGTTCTTC.